This is a list of T cell receptor beta chains from one sample in a study of shared clonotypes between healthy human individuals. The assay was immunoSEQ multiplex PCR, and TCRdb's table has in-frame clones only and misses some. The data hold millions of clones, with approximately 95% observed a single time. The sample taken for sequencing was naive CD8+ T cells sorted from blood. These receptors all come from a man aged 18-30 years in good health. Both conserved end residues are part of each CDR3. The D gene is left open where the match is weak. Clone size appears in some rows only: once, few, many, or a class for an expanded clone.

D | J | V | size | CDR3 | DNA
NA | TRBJ2-5 | TRBV7-9 | NA | CASSLSSGSYQETQYF | TGTGCCAGCAGCTTATCGAGCGGATCGTACCAAGAGACCCAGTACTTC
TRBD1 | TRBJ1-2 | TRBV19 | NA | CASSATGGVEGYTF | TGTGCCAGTAGTGCAACAGGGGGCGTCGAAGGCTACACCTTC
NA | TRBJ1-1 | TRBV7-9 | NA | CASSLGGVGGTEAFF | TGTGCCAGCAGCTTAGGAGGGGTTGGAGGAACTGAAGCTTTCTTT
TRBD1 | TRBJ1-5 | TRBV7-9 | once | CASSREGASNQPQHF | TGTGCCAGCAGCCGGGAGGGGGCGAGCAATCAGCCCCAGCATTTT
NA | TRBJ1-4 | TRBV27 | NA | CASAWAINEKLFF | TGTGCCAGCGCCTGGGCAATTAATGAAAAACTGTTTTTT
NA | TRBJ2-3 | TRBV7-6 | NA | CASSPALEDTQYF | TGTGCCAGCAGCCCGGCCCTAGAAGATACGCAGTATTTT
NA | TRBJ1-1 | TRBV15 | NA | CATSKGGNTEAFF | TGTGCCACCAGCAAGGGGGGGAACACTGAAGCTTTCTTT
NA | TRBJ1-2 | TRBV30 | once | CAWSVIWGTGYTF | TGTGCCTGGAGTGTAATTTGGGGAACTGGCTACACCTTC
NA | TRBJ2-7 | TRBV7-9 | NA | CASSFPGFDEQYF | TGTGCCAGCAGCTTCCCAGGGTTCGACGAGCAGTACTTC
NA | TRBJ2-1 | TRBV7-9 | NA | CASSLGGEQFF | TGTGCCAGCAGCTTAGGGGGGGAGCAGTTCTTC
NA | TRBJ1-1 | TRBV19 | NA | CASNSGTEAFF | TGTGCCAGTAATTCAGGGACTGAAGCTTTCTTT
NA | TRBJ2-7 | TRBV11-3 | NA | CASSLDSEEQYF | TGTGCCAGCAGCTTAGATAGTGAGGAGCAGTACTTC
TRBD2 | TRBJ2-7 | TRBV6-1 | once | CASSERLAGAYEQYF | TGTGCCAGCAGTGAACGACTAGCGGGGGCCTACGAGCAGTACTTC
NA | TRBJ2-5 | TRBV5-6 | NA | CASSLGPSTTSQETQYF | TGTGCCAGCAGCTTGGGGCCTTCAACCACGAGCCAAGAGACCCAGTACTTC
NA | TRBJ2-1 | TRBV6-6 | NA | CASGGTLNEQFF | TGTGCCAGCGGGGGTACTCTCAATGAGCAGTTCTTC
TRBD2 | TRBJ2-3 | TRBV2 | NA | CASSEGTGLAGTSSTDTQYF | TGTGCCAGCAGTGAAGGGACTGGACTAGCGGGAACCAGTAGCACAGATACGCAGTATTTT
NA | TRBJ1-1 | TRBV5-4 | NA | CASSSITGTEAFF | TGTGCCAGCAGCTCGATAACGGGGACTGAAGCTTTCTTT
NA | TRBJ2-1 | TRBV9 | once | CASSVGLALEQFF | TGTGCCAGCAGCGTAGGGCTAGCTCTTGAGCAGTTCTTC
TRBD2 | TRBJ2-5 | TRBV27 | NA | CASSTTSGRTQETQYF | TGTGCCAGCAGTACGACTAGCGGGAGAACCCAAGAGACCCAGTACTTC
NA | TRBJ2-2 | TRBV6-1 | NA | CANGGPLNTGELFF | TGTGCCAACGGGGGGCCCCTAAACACCGGGGAGCTGTTTTTT
TRBD1 | TRBJ2-1 | TRBV9 | NA | CASSVRVDRVFNEQFF | TGTGCCAGCAGCGTTCGCGTGGACAGGGTTTTCAATGAGCAGTTCTTC
TRBD1 | TRBJ2-3 | TRBV2 | NA | CASSERDRGITDTQYF | TGTGCCAGCAGTGAGCGGGACAGGGGGATCACAGATACGCAGTATTTT
NA | TRBJ2-7 | TRBV7-2 | NA | CASSLVPGAGLGYEQYF | TGTGCCAGCAGCTTAGTCCCCGGGGCCGGCCTGGGGTACGAGCAGTACTTC
NA | TRBJ2-1 | TRBV6-6 | NA | CASTIPPGDEQFF | TGTGCCAGCACCATTCCCCCAGGAGATGAGCAGTTCTTC
TRBD1 | TRBJ2-7 | TRBV10-1 | NA | CASSDGTGAAYEQYF | TGCGCCAGCAGTGACGGGACAGGGGCGGCCTACGAGCAGTACTTC
NA | TRBJ2-7 | TRBV2 | NA | CAIRRAGAKYEQYF | TGTGCCATCCGCCGAGCCGGGGCGAAATACGAGCAGTACTTC
NA | TRBJ2-1 | TRBV6-6 | NA | CASSRDFYNEQFF | TGTGCCAGCAGTCGGGACTTCTACAATGAGCAGTTCTTC
NA | TRBJ2-7 | TRBV25-1 | NA | CASSHGTGTYEQYF | TGTGCCAGCAGTCACGGGACTGGCACCTACGAGCAGTACTTC
TRBD1 | TRBJ2-7 | TRBV7-8 | NA | CASSETGVSYEQYF | TGTGCCAGCAGCGAAACAGGGGTATCCTACGAGCAGTACTTC
NA | TRBJ1-2 | TRBV19 | NA | CASSTTEQWDGYTF | TGTGCCAGTAGTACTACCGAACAGTGGGATGGCTACACCTTC
TRBD2 | TRBJ2-3 | TRBV7-8 | NA | CASSPGTSGFTDTQYF | TGTGCCAGCAGCCCCGGGACTAGCGGCTTCACAGATACGCAGTATTTT
NA | TRBJ2-5 | TRBV5-4 | NA | CASTHPMRETQYF | TGTGCCAGCACCCACCCCATGAGAGAGACCCAGTACTTC
NA | TRBJ1-6 | TRBV27 | NA | CASSLVRGFTPLHF | TGTGCCAGCAGTTTAGTCCGGGGTTTTACACCCCTCCACTTT
NA | TRBJ1-6 | TRBV2 | NA | CASSADLPLHF | TGTGCCAGCAGTGCGGACCTCCCCCTCCACTTT
TRBD2 | TRBJ2-3 | TRBV7-2 | NA | CASSSTSGVADTQYF | TGTGCCAGCAGCTCTACTAGCGGAGTAGCAGATACGCAGTATTTT
NA | TRBJ1-4 | TRBV28 | NA | CASSFGQGGEKLFF | TGTGCCAGCAGTTTTGGCCAGGGTGGCGAAAAACTGTTTTTT
NA | TRBJ1-6 | TRBV4-1 | NA | CASSQDRGQSNSPLHF | TGCGCCAGCAGCCAAGATCGGGGGCAATCCAATTCACCCCTCCACTTT
NA | TRBJ1-1 | TRBV6-5 | NA | CASSYYVSTEAFF | TGTGCCAGCAGTTACTATGTGTCCACTGAAGCTTTCTTT
NA | TRBJ2-5 | TRBV7-8 | NA | CASSLAHLGFQETQYF | TGTGCCAGCAGCTTAGCGCATCTTGGATTCCAAGAGACCCAGTACTTC
NA | TRBJ1-2 | TRBV9 | NA | CASSVAGSRWSNYGYTF | TGTGCCAGCAGCGTAGCGGGCTCCCGGTGGTCGAACTATGGCTACACCTTC
NA | TRBJ2-5 | TRBV28 | NA | CASSFVQGTPQGETQYF | TGTGCCAGCAGTTTCGTCCAAGGGACGCCCCAGGGAGAGACCCAGTACTTC
NA | TRBJ2-5 | TRBV11-2 | NA | CASSLADWATQYF | TGTGCCAGCAGCTTAGCGGATTGGGCTACCCAGTACTTC
NA | TRBJ2-7 | TRBV7-9 | NA | CASRLGNSYEQYF | TGTGCCAGCAGACTGGGAAACTCCTACGAGCAGTACTTC
NA | TRBJ2-5 | TRBV7-9 | NA | CASSLEPGASETQYF | TGTGCCAGCAGCTTGGAACCGGGAGCCTCGGAGACCCAGTACTTC
NA | TRBJ1-3 | TRBV4-2 | NA | CASSQDTTGSISGNTIYF | TGTGCCAGCAGCCAAGATACCACAGGGAGTATCTCTGGAAACACCATATATTTT
NA | TRBJ2-7 | TRBV30 | NA | CAWSLIQGRAYEQYF | TGTGCCTGGAGCCTCATTCAGGGCAGGGCCTACGAGCAGTACTTC
TRBD1 | TRBJ1-1 | TRBV2 | NA | CASREGQGASEAFF | TGTGCCAGCAGGGAGGGACAGGGGGCATCTGAAGCTTTCTTT